These 29 T cell receptor beta chains were all obtained from the same sample, sequenced in a study of shared clonotypes between healthy human individuals. Using immunoSEQ multiplex PCR, the repertoire was profiled, and TCRdb retains in-frame clones only, with some absent. There are some 500,000 clones in the sample; roughly 95% occur only once, and about 0.057% lies in the top ten. Sample: naive CD4+ T cells sorted from blood. Subset of the sample: CD45RA+ positively selected. These receptors all come from a woman aged 30 to 39 in good health.

The CDR3 region has the DNA TGTGCCAGCAGTCAGCAAACTAGCGGGAGTGATGTTGGGGCCAACGTCCTGACTTTC. This codes for CASSQQTSGSDVGANVLTF. This sequence joins TRBV28 and TRBJ2-6; 11 positions agree with TRBD2. The V gene end was trimmed by 5 bases and the J gene end by 3 bases; junction bases not matched to a gene: 12. Germline loops: CDR1 MDHEN, CDR2 SYDVKM. This CDR3 has 19 residues.

V gene TRBV14 combines with J gene TRBJ1-2; D is ambiguous. V lost 2 bases and J 4 bases, leaving 14 bases between the germline ends. The CDR3 loop spans 15 amino acids. Germline V gives CDR1 SGHDN, CDR2 FVKESK. The CDR3 nucleotides are TGTGCCAGCAGCCAAACAGCGGGCAGCTCCTATGGCTACACCTTC. Protein sequence: CASSQTAGSSYGYTF.

J is TRBJ2-3 and V is TRBV2, with TRBD2 identical over 12 bases. The CDR3 is 17 residues long. Trimming took 9 bases from V and 5 from J; bases not matched to a gene: 15. Looked up from germline, CDR1 is SNHLY and CDR2 is FYNNEI. CDR3 protein: CARAPTLAGGPRDTQYF. CDR3 nucleotides: TGTGCCAGAGCACCTACTCTAGCGGGAGGGCCGCGAGATACGCAGTATTTT.

Points on this clone: Other DNA sequences in this sample translate to the same CDR3. V and J are TRBV18 and TRBJ1-1, with D maybe TRBD1 (5 bases). This CDR3 spans 13 amino acids. Per germline, CDR1 KGHSH and CDR2 LQKENI. Trimming stripped 2 bases from V and 3 bases from J, with 7 bases between. The DNA for the CDR3 is TGTGCCAGCTCACCATCGGGGGACACTGAAGCTTTCTTT. This translates into CASSPSGDTEAFF. The variable domain in full, completed from reference TRBV18 and TRBJ1-1, reads NAGVMQNPRHLVRRRGQEARLRCSPMKGHSHVYWYRQLPEEGLKFMVYLQKENIIDESGMPKERFSAEFPKEGPSILRIQQVVRGDSAAYFCASSPSGDTEAFFGQGTRLTVV.

This clone appeared once. The chain links TRBV2 to TRBJ2-2, with 8 bases fitting TRBD1. CDR1 and CDR2 from the germline V gene are SNHLY and FYNNEI. The CDR3 totals 14 residues. The ends lost 11 bases at V and 1 base at J; junction bases unmatched: 6. The CDR3 loop reads CAGSGTGNTGELFF. CDR3 nucleotide sequence: TGTGCCGGCTCCGGGACAGGGAACACCGGGGAGCTGTTTTTT. Complete variable domain (other parts from reference TRBV2 and TRBJ2-2): EPEVTQTPSHQVTQMGQEVILRCVPISNHLYFYWYRQILGQKVEFLVSFYNNEISEKSEIFDDQFSVERPDGSNFTLKIRSTKLEDSAMYFCAGSGTGNTGELFFGEGSRLTVL.

V gene TRBV15 combines with J gene TRBJ2-6; 10 bases map to TRBD1. V gave up 1 base and J gave up 0 bases; unmatched junction bases: 9. The CDR3 spans 20 residues. CDR1 and CDR2 from the germline V gene are LNHNV and YYDKDF (reference sequence). The CDR3 protein is CATSRGYGTGVRSGANVLTF. CDR3 sequence (DNA): TGTGCCACCAGCAGAGGCTACGGGACAGGGGTTCGCTCTGGGGCCAACGTCCTGACTTTC.

This CDR3 is CASSSRGGSPLHF. CDR3 nucleotide sequence: TGTGCCAGCAGTTCCAGGGGTGGCTCACCCCTCCACTTT. The rearrangement links TRBV11-2 to TRBJ1-6; D is perhaps TRBD1 (6 bases). The CDR3 sequence is 13 residues long. Trimming removed 6 bases from V and 10 bases from J, with 13 bases in between. Looked up from germline, CDR1 is SGHAT and CDR2 is FQNNGV. Combining the CDR3 with reference TRBV11-2 and TRBJ1-6 gives the whole variable domain EAGVAQSPRYKIIEKRQSVAFWCNPISGHATLYWYQQILGQGPKLLIQFQNNGVVDDSQLPKDRFSAERLKGVDSTLKIQPAKLEDSAVYLCASSSRGGSPLHFGNGTRLTVT.

The chain carries TRBV28 and TRBJ1-6; 8 nucleotides line up with TRBD1. The CDR3 has 18 residues. The germline gives CDR1 MDHEN, CDR2 SYDVKM. V lost 5 bases, J lost 3 bases, and 12 bases stayed unmatched. CDR3 in DNA: TGTGCCAGCAGTCCTCCCGCGGGACAGGAGTACTATAATTCACCCCTCCACTTT. Translated: CASSPPAGQEYYNSPLHF.

The rearrangement links TRBV5-8 to TRBJ2-2; 7 nucleotides agree with TRBD1. This CDR3 region has 14 residues. Germline loops: CDR1 SGHTS, CDR2 YDEGEE. The V gene end was trimmed by 5 bases and the J gene end by 6 bases; junction bases not matched to a gene: 7. The CDR3 region is CASSPGQPPGELFF. The CDR3 nucleotides are TGTGCCAGCAGTCCGGGACAGCCCCCCGGGGAGCTGTTTTTT.

The table lists this clone with a count of one. J is TRBJ2-7 and V is TRBV7-9; 7 bases agree with TRBD1. The CDR3 loop spans 15 amino acids. V shed 4 bases and J 5 bases; nucleotides not matched to a gene: 11. Germline loops: CDR1 SEHNR, CDR2 FQNEAQ (reference sequence). This CDR3 is CASSSQRGREHEQYF. CDR3 bases: TGTGCCAGCAGCTCCCAGAGGGGGCGCGAACACGAGCAGTACTTC.

This clone was seen once. This sample includes further DNA sequences coding for the same CDR3. The chain uses TRBV4-1 and TRBJ1-5; no definite D call. Trimming removed 0 bases at V and 5 bases at J, with 11 bases between. This CDR3 has 15 residues. Germline CDR1 reads MGHRA; CDR2 reads YSYEKL. This CDR3 is CASSQDQQPDQPQHF. For the CDR3, the DNA is TGCGCCAGCAGCCAAGATCAGCAGCCTGATCAGCCCCAGCATTTT.

The chain is built from TRBV21-1 and TRBJ2-3; the listed D gene, TRBD1, was not tested against the DNA. TRBV21-1 is a documented pseudogene. The CDR3 contains 16 residues. CDR3 residues: CASSLGGDRAIDTQYF. The CDR3 coding sequence is TGTGCCAGCAGCCTCGGAGGGGACAGGGCAATAGATACGCAGTATTTT.

The chain carries TRBV11-2 and TRBJ1-1; D may be TRBD1 (6 bases). CDR3 length: 15 residues. Trimming cost V 1 base and J 5 bases, with 14 bases left between them. CDR1 SGHAT and CDR2 FQNNGV come from the germline V gene. CDR3 region: CASSLVQGLRTEAFF. CDR3 DNA sequence: TGTGCCAGCAGCTTAGTGCAGGGGCTGAGGACTGAAGCTTTCTTT.

The rearrangement uses TRBV7-6 and TRBJ2-7, with D uncertain. The CDR3 has 16 amino acids. Germline V CDR1 and CDR2: SGHVS, FNYEAQ. Trimming shortened V by 0 bases and J by 0 bases, and 12 bases separated the two germline ends. The CDR3 sequence is CASSLAGTVSSYEQYF. CDR3 bases: TGTGCCAGCAGCTTAGCTGGCACTGTAAGCTCCTACGAGCAGTACTTC.

The gene calls are TRBV2 and TRBJ2-3; D is uncertain. In germline, CDR1 is SNHLY, CDR2 FYNNEI. The V end lost 7 bases, the J end lost 3 bases, and 8 bases lay between the germline ends. The CDR3 totals 12 residues. Here the CDR3 reads CASTEVTDTQYF. The CDR3 nucleotides are TGTGCCAGCACAGAGGTAACAGATACGCAGTATTTT.

This clone has only one observation. The chain employs TRBV12-5 and TRBJ2-2, with 9 positions matching TRBD2. This CDR3 is built from 17 residues. V was pared by 2 bases and J by 5 bases, with 9 bases of the junction left unmatched. The germline V gene encodes CDR1 LGHNT and CDR2 FRNRAP. In nucleotides, the CDR3 is TGTGCTAGTGGTTTGATCCTGCGGGAGGGAGGTACCGGGGAGCTGTTTTTT. Its protein is CASGLILREGGTGELFF. Supplemented by reference TRBV12-5 and TRBJ2-2, the full variable domain reads DARVTQTPRHKVTEMGQEVTMRCQPILGHNTVFWYRQTMMQGLELLAYFRNRAPLDDSGMPKDRFSAEMPDATLATLKIQPSEPRDSAVYFCASGLILREGGTGELFFGEGSRLTVL.

This clone was counted once. The J gene is TRBJ1-5, the V gene TRBV19; D unclear. The V gene's germline CDR1 is LNHDA and CDR2 SQIVND (reference sequence). The V and J ends lost 4 bases and 2 bases respectively, with 9 bases between them. The CDR3 covers 14 residues. The CDR3 DNA sequence: TGTGCCAGTAGTAGTTCGCGGGGCAATCAGCCCCAGCATTTT. As protein: CASSSSRGNQPQHF.

The chain combines TRBV5-6 with TRBJ2-5; 15 bases are shared with TRBD2. Per germline, CDR1 SGHDT and CDR2 YYEEEE. V was clipped by 4 bases and J by 4 bases; unmatched bases: 2. CDR3 length: 15 residues. CDR3 region: CASSAGLAGGETQYF. The CDR3, as DNA: TGTGCCAGCAGCGCGGGACTAGCGGGAGGAGAGACCCAGTACTTC.

This chain uses TRBV27 with TRBJ2-3; D is unresolved. The CDR3 has 16 residues. CDR1 MNHEY and CDR2 SMNVEV come from the germline V gene (reference sequence). V lost 8 bases and J lost 0, with 18 bases in between. The CDR3 here is CASPGSDTLSTDTQYF. The CDR3 DNA reads as TGTGCCAGCCCAGGTTCAGACACCTTGAGCACAGATACGCAGTATTTT.

The chain employs TRBV2 and TRBJ2-1, with 7 bases matching TRBD2. With V trimmed by 6 bases and J by 0 bases, 8 bases remained unmatched. Germline CDR1 and CDR2: SNHLY and FYNNEI. This CDR3 region has 16 residues. CDR3 DNA: TGTGCCAGCAGGGAGATCGGGAGGACCTCCTACAATGAGCAGTTCTTC. It specifies CASREIGRTSYNEQFF.

J is TRBJ2-7 and V is TRBV9; the D call may be TRBD1 or TRBD2 (5 bases each). The germline gives CDR1 SGDLS, CDR2 YYNGEE. V was cut by 4 bases and J by 3 bases, with 17 bases left in between. The CDR3 runs to 15 residues. DNA of the CDR3: TGTGCCAGCAGCAAAGCACCGGGACCCTTCTACGAGCAGTACTTC. As protein: CASSKAPGPFYEQYF.

V usage is TRBV5-4 and J usage is TRBJ2-7; 9 nucleotides match TRBD2. Per the germline V gene, CDR1 is SGHNT and CDR2 is YYREEE (reference sequence). The V gene end was trimmed by 1 base and the J gene end by 7 bases; junction bases not matched to a gene: 12. The CDR3 is made up of 16 amino acids. The CDR3 DNA reads TGTGCCAGCAGCTTGTTTTGGGTAGCGGGAGTACGGGAGCAGTACTTC. Amino acids: CASSLFWVAGVREQYF.

This clone occurred a few times. V and J are TRBV5-1 and TRBJ2-7; the D gene is possibly TRBD1 (6 bases). V lost 5 bases, J lost 4 bases, and 10 bases lay in between. Germline V CDR1 and CDR2: SGHRS, YFSETQ. The CDR3 spans 12 residues. This CDR3 is CASRSGQYEQYF. In nucleotides, the CDR3 is TGCGCCAGCAGGTCGGGACAATACGAGCAGTACTTC.

The CDR3 region has the DNA TGTGCCAGCAGTGAGTCTCCAGCCAAAAACATTCAGTACTTC. Translation: CASSESPAKNIQYF. The rearrangement joins TRBV2 to TRBJ2-4; D is undetermined. CDR1 is SNHLY and CDR2 is FYNNEI in the germline V gene. Trimming shortened V by 3 bases and J by 0 bases, and 6 bases separated the two germline ends. There are 14 residues in the CDR3.

In DNA, the CDR3 is TGTGCCAGTAGTCGAAGGGACCGTTCCTACGAGCAGTACTTC. Amino acids: CASSRRDRSYEQYF. The chain joins TRBV19 to TRBJ2-7; D is tentatively TRBD1 or TRBD2 (5 bases each). V was shortened by 5 bases and J by 1 base, with 12 bases between the two germline ends. The CDR3 is 14 residues long. Germline V gene lookup returns CDR1 LNHDA and CDR2 SQIVND (reference sequence).

The chain is built from TRBV5-1 and TRBJ2-1, with TRBD1 matching 9 bases. Trimming took 5 bases from V and 6 from J; bases not matched to a gene: 12. Per the germline V gene, CDR1 is SGHRS and CDR2 is YFSETQ. The CDR3 has 16 amino acids. Here the CDR3 reads CASRRTGVNAGNEQFF. CDR3 nucleotide sequence: TGCGCCAGCAGACGGACAGGGGTCAATGCAGGCAATGAGCAGTTCTTC. Using reference TRBV5-1 and TRBJ2-1 for the parts outside the CDR3, the full variable domain is KAGVTQTPRYLIKTRGQQVTLSCSPISGHRSVSWYQQTPGQGLQFLFEYFSETQRNKGNFPGRFSGRQFSNSRSEMNVSTLELGDSALYLCASRRTGVNAGNEQFFGPGTRLTVL.

This rearrangement joins TRBV10-2 to TRBJ2-5; D perhaps matches TRBD1 (6 bases). V lost 2 bases to trimming and J lost 4 bases, with 14 bases between them. Germline CDR1 is WSHSY and CDR2 is SAAADI. The length of the CDR3 is 15 residues. This chain's CDR3 is CASSEGQTRGETQYF. In DNA, the CDR3 is TGCGCCAGCAGTGAGGGACAGACCAGGGGAGAGACCCAGTACTTC.

In this sample, this clone turned up once. The chain links TRBV5-6 to TRBJ1-1; TRBD1 matches at 7 bases. Germline CDR1 and CDR2: SGHDT and YYEEEE. CDR3 length: 16 amino acids. V shed 2 bases and J 5 bases; nucleotides not matched to a gene: 12. The CDR3 region is CASSFQLKGALTEAFF. CDR3 bases: TGTGCCAGCAGCTTTCAGCTAAAGGGGGCGCTAACTGAAGCTTTCTTT.

Worth noting for this clone: Other DNA sequences within the sample encode an identical CDR3. The rearrangement joins TRBV18 to TRBJ2-7; the match to TRBD1 covers 7 bases. J gave up 2 bases and V 2 bases, and 0 bases lay outside the gene matches. The CDR3 runs to 13 residues. CDR1 KGHSH and CDR2 LQKENI come from the germline V gene. CDR3 sequence reads: CASSPTGAYEQYF. CDR3 DNA sequence: TGTGCCAGCTCACCAACAGGGGCCTACGAGCAGTACTTC. Full variable domain (rest looked up from reference TRBV18 and TRBJ2-7): NAGVMQNPRHLVRRRGQEARLRCSPMKGHSHVYWYRQLPEEGLKFMVYLQKENIIDESGMPKERFSAEFPKEGPSILRIQQVVRGDSAAYFCASSPTGAYEQYFGPGTRLTVT.